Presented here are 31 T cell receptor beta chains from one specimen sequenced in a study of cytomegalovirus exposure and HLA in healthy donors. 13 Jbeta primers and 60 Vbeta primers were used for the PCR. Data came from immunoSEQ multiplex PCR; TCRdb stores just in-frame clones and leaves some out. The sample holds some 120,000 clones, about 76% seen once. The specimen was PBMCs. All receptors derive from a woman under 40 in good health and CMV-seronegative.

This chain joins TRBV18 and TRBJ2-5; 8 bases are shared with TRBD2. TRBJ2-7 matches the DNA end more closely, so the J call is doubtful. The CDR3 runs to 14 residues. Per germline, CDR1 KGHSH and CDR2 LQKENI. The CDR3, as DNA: TGTGCCAGCTCACCCGGGGGGGGGCAGTACGAGCAGTACTTC. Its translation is CASSPGGGQYEQYF.

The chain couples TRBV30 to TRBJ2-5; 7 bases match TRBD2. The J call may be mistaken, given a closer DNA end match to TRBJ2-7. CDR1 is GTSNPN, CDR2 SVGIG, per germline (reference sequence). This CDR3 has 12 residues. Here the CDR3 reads CAWSATSDEQYF. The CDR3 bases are TGTGCCTGGAGTGCCACTAGCGACGAGCAGTACTTC.

CDR3 sequence (DNA): TGTGCCAGCTCACCACCGGGACAGGGGGGCAATGAGCAGTTCTTC. Translated: CASSPPGQGGNEQFF. The chain joins TRBV18 to TRBJ2-1; TRBD1 matches 11 bases. The CDR3 totals 15 residues. V dropped 0 bases and J dropped 6; count of bases not matched to a gene: 1. Germline V lookup: CDR1 KGHSH, CDR2 LQKENI.

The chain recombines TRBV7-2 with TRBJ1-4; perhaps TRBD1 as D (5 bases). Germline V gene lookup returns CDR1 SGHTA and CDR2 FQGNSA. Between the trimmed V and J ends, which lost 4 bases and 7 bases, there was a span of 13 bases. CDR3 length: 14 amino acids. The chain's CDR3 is CASSSGQESEKLFF. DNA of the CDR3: TGTGCCAGCAGCTCCGGACAAGAGAGTGAAAAACTGTTTTTT.

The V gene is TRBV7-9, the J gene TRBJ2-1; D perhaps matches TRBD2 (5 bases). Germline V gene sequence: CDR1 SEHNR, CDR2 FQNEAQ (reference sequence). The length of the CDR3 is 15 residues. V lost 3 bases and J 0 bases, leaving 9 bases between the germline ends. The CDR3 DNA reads TGTGCCAGCAGCTTTGGGGAGAGCTCCTACAATGAGCAGTTCTTC. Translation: CASSFGESSYNEQFF.

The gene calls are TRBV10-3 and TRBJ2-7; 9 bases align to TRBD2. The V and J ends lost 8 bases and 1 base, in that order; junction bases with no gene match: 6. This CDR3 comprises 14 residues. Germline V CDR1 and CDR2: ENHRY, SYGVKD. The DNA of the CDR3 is TGTGCCATCTCCCCGACTAGCGGTTCCTACGAGCAGTACTTC. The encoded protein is CAISPTSGSYEQYF.

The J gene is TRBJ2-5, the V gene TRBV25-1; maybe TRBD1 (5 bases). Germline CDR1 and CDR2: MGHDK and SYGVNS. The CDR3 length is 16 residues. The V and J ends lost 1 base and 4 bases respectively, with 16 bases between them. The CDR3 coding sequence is TGTGCCAGCAGTGAATCCGATTCAGGGCCGGGAGAGACCCAGTACTTC. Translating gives CASSESDSGPGETQYF.

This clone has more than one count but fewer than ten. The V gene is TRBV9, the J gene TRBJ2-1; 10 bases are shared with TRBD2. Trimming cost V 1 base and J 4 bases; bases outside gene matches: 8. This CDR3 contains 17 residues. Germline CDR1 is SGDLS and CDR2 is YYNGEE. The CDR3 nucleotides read TGTGCCAGCAGCGTAACTAGCGGGATATCCGGGTACAATGAGCAGTTCTTC. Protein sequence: CASSVTSGISGYNEQFF.

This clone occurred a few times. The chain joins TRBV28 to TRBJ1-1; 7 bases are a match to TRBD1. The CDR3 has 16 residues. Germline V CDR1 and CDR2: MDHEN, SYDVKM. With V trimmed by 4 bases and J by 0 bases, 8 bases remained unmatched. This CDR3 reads CASSSQGDSMNTEAFF. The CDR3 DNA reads TGTGCCAGCAGTTCCCAGGGGGATTCCATGAACACTGAAGCTTTCTTT.

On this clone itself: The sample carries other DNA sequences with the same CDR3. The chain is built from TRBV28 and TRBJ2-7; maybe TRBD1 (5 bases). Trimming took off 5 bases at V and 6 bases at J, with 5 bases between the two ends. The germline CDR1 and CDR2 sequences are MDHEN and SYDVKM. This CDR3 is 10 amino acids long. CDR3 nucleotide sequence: TGTGCCAGCAGTGACAGCGAGCAGTACTTC. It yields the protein CASSDSEQYF.

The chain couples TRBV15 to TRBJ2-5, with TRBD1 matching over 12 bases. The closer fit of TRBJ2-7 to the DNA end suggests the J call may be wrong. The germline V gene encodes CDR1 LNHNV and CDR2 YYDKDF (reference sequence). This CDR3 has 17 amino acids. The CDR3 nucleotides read TGTGCCACCAGCAGCCTAGCCGGGACAGGGGGCCCCTACGAGCAGTACTTC. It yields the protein CATSSLAGTGGPYEQYF.

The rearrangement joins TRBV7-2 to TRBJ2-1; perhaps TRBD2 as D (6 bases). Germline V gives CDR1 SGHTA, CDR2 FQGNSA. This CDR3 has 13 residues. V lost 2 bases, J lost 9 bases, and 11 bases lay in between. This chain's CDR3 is CASSLLGGTEQFF. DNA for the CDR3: TGTGCCAGCAGCTTACTGGGGGGAACTGAGCAGTTCTTC.

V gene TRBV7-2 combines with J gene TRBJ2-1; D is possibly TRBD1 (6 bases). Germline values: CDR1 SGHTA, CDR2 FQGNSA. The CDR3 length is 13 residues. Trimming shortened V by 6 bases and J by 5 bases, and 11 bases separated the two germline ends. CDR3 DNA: TGTGCCAGCAGTCGGGACAAAGACAATGAGCAGTTCTTC. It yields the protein CASSRDKDNEQFF.

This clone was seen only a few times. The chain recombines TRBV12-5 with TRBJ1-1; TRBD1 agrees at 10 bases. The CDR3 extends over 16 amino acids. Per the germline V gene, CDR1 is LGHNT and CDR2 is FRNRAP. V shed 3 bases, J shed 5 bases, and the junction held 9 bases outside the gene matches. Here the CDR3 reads CASGLGDRGVWTEAFF. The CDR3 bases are TGTGCTAGTGGTTTAGGGGACAGGGGCGTCTGGACTGAAGCTTTCTTT.

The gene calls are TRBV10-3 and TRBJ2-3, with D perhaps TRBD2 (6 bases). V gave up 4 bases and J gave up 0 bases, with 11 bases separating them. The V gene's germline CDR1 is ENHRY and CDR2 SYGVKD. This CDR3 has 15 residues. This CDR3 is CAISAGTLSTDTQYF. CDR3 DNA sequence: TGTGCCATCAGTGCAGGGACTTTAAGCACAGATACGCAGTATTTT.

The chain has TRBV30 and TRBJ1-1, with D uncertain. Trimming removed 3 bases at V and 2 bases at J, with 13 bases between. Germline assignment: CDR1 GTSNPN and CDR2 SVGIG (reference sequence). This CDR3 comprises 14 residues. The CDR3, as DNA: TGTGCCTGGAGCCCCTTAGAGTTTAACACTGAAGCTTTCTTT. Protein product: CAWSPLEFNTEAFF.

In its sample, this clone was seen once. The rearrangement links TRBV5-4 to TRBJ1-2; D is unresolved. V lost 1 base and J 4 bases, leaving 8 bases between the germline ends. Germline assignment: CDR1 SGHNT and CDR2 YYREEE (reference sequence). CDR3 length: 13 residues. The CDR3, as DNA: TGTGCCAGCAGCTTGAAAGGGAGCTATGGCTACACCTTC. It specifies CASSLKGSYGYTF.

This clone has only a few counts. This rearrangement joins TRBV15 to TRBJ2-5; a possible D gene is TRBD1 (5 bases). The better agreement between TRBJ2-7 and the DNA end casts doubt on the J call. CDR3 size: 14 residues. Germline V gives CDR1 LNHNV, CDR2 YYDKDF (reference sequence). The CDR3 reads CATSRVGLNYEQYF. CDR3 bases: TGTGCCACCAGCAGAGTGGGGCTAAACTACGAGCAGTACTTC.

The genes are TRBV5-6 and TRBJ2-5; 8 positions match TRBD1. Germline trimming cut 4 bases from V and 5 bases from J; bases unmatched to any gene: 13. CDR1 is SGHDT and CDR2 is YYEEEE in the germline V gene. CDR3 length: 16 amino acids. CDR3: CASSSLIGQGWETQYF. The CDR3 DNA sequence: TGTGCCAGCAGCAGCCTTATAGGACAGGGATGGGAGACCCAGTACTTC.

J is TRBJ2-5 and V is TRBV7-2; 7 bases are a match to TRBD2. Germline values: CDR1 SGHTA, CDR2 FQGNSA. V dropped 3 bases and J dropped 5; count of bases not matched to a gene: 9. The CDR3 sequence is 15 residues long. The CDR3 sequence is CASSFLAGAGETQYF. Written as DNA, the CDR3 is TGTGCCAGCAGCTTTCTTGCGGGAGCAGGGGAGACCCAGTACTTC.

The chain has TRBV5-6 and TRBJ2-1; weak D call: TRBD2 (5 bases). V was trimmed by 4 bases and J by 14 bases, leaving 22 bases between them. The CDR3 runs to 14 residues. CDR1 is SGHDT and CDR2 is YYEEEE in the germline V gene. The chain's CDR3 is CASSEAGGIAYKFF. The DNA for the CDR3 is TGTGCCAGCAGCGAAGCCGGTGGAATAGCGTATAAGTTCTTC.

CDR3 coding DNA: TGCGCCAGCAGCCAAGATTGGGCCGCGGGAGAAGACGAGCAGTACTTC. This codes for CASSQDWAAGEDEQYF. V is TRBV4-3 and J is TRBJ2-7, with TRBD2 identical over 7 bases. This CDR3 has 16 amino acids. Germline trimming cut 0 bases from V and 5 bases from J; bases unmatched to any gene: 10. CDR1 and CDR2 (germline): LGHNA, YSLEER.

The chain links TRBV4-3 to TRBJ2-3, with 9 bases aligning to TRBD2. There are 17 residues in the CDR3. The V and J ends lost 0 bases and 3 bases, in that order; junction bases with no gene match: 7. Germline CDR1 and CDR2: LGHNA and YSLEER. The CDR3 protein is CASSQDPPSGITDTQYF. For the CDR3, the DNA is TGCGCCAGCAGCCAAGATCCCCCTAGCGGGATAACAGATACGCAGTATTTT.

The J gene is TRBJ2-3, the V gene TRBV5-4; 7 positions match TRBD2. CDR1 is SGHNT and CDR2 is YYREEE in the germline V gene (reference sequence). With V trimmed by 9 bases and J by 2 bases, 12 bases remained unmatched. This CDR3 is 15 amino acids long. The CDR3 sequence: CATKPGSGTTDTQYF. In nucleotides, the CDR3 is TGTGCCACCAAGCCCGGAAGCGGGACCACAGATACGCAGTATTTT. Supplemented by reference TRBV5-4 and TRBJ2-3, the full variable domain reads ETGVTQSPTHLIKTRGQQVTLRCSSQSGHNTVSWYQQALGQGPQFIFQYYREEENGRGNFPPRFSGLQFPNYSSELNVNALELDDSALYLCATKPGSGTTDTQYFGPGTRLTVL.

DNA of the CDR3: TGTGCCAGCAGCTTAGCAGGCCCGGGGGATGGGGAGCTGTTTTTT. Protein: CASSLAGPGDGELFF. This chain joins TRBV7-2 and TRBJ2-2; TRBD2 might be the D (6 bases). From germline, CDR1 is SGHTA and CDR2 FQGNSA. The CDR3 consists of 15 residues. V was shortened by 0 bases and J by 8 bases, with 13 bases between the two germline ends.

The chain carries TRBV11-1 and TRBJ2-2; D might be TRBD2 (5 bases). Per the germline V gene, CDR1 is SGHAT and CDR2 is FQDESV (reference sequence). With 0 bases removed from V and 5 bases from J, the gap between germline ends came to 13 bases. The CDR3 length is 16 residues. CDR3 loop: CASSLARASQTGELFF. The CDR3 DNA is TGTGCCAGCAGCTTAGCTCGGGCTAGCCAGACCGGGGAGCTGTTTTTT.

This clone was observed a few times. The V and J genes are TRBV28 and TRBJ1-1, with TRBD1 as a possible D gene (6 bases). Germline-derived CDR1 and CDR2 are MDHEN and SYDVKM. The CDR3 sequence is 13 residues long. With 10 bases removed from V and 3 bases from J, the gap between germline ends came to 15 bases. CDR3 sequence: CATVRDTYTEAFF. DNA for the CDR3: TGTGCCACCGTCCGGGACACCTACACTGAAGCTTTCTTT.

The CDR3 protein is CAISESSRTGQYF. The CDR3 bases are TGTGCCATCAGTGAGTCGAGTAGAACAGGCCAGTACTTC. J is TRBJ2-4 and V is TRBV10-3; maybe TRBD1 (5 bases). V was cut by 0 bases and J by 13 bases, with 13 bases left in between. From germline, CDR1 is ENHRY and CDR2 SYGVKD. The CDR3 has 13 residues.

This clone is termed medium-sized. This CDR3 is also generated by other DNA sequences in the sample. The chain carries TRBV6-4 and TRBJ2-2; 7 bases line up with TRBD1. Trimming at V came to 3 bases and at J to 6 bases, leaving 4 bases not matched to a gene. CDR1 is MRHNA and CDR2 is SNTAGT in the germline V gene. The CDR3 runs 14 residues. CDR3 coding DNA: TGTGCCAGCAGTGAAGACAGGGAATCCGGGGAGCTGTTTTTT. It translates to CASSEDRESGELFF.

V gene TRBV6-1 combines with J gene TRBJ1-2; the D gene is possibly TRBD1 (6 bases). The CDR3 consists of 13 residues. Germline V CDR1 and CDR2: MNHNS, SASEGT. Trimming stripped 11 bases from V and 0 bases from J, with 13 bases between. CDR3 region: CAVRTEANYGYTF. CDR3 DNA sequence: TGTGCCGTCCGGACAGAAGCTAACTATGGCTACACCTTC.

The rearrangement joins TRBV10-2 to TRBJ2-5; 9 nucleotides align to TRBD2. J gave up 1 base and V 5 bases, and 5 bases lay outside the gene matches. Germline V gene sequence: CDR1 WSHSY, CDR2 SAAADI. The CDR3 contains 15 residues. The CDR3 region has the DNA TGCGCCAGCAGTCTGCGGGAGGGGGGCCAAGAGACCCAGTACTTC. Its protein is CASSLREGGQETQYF.